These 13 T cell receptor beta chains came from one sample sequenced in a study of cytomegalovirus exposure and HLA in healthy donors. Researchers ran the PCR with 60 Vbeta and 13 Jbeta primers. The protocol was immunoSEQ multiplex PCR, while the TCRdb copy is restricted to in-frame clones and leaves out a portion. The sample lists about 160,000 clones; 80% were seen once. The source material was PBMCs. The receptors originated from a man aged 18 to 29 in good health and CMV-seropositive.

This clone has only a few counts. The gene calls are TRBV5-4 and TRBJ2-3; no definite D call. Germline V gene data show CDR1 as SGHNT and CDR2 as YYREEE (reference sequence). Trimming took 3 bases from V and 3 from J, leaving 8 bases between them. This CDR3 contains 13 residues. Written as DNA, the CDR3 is TGTGCCAGCAGCTCGACTGGGACAGATACGCAGTATTTT. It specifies CASSSTGTDTQYF.

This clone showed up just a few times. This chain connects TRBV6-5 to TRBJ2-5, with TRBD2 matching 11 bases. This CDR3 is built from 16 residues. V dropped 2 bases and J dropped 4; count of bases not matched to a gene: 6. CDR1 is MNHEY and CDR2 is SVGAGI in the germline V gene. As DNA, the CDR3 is TGTGCCAGCAGTTACGGCCTAGCGGGAGGTCTAGAGACCCAGTACTTC. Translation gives CASSYGLAGGLETQYF.

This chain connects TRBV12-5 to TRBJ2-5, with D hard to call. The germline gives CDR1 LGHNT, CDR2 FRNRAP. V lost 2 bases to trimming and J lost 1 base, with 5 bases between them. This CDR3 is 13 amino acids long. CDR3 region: CASGLNSQETQYF. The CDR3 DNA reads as TGTGCTAGTGGTTTGAACAGCCAAGAGACCCAGTACTTC.

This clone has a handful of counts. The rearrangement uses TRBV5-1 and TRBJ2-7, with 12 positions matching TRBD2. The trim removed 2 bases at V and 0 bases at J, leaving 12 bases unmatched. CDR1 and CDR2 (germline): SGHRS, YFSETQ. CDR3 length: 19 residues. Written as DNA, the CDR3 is TGCGCCAGCAGCTTAACAACGATTCGACTAGCGGGGGTCTCCTACGAGCAGTACTTC. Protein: CASSLTTIRLAGVSYEQYF.

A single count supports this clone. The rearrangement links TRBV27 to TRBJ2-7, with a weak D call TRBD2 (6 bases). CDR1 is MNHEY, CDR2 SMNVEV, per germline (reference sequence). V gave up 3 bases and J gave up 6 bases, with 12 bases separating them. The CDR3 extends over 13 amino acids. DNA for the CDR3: TGTGCCAGCAGTTTCGTGGCGGAGGGCGAGCAGTACTTC. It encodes CASSFVAEGEQYF.

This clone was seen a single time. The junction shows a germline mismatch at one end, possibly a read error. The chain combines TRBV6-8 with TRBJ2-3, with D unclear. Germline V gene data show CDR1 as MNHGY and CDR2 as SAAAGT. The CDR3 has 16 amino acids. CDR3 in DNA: TGTGCCACCAGTATGATGGTGTGGGCTCGCACAGATACGCAGTATTTT. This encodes CATSMMVWARTDTQYF.

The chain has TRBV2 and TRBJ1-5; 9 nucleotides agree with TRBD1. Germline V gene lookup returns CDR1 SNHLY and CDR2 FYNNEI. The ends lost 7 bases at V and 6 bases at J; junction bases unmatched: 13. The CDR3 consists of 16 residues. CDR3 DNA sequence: TGTGCCAGCACTTCAAGCCCCGGGACAGGGACTCAGCCCCAGCATTTT. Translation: CASTSSPGTGTQPQHF.

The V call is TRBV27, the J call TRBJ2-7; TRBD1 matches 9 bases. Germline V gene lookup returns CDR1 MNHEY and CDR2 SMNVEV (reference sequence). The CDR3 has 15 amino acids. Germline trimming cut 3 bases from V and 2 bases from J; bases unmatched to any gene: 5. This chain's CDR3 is CASSLGQGGPYEQYF. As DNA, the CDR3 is TGTGCCAGCAGTTTGGGACAGGGTGGACCCTACGAGCAGTACTTC.

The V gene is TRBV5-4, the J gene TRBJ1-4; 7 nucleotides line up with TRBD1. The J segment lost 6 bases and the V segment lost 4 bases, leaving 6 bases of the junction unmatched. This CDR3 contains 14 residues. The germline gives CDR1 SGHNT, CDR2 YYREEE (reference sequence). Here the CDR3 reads CASSTQGDHEKLFF. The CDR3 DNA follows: TGTGCCAGCAGCACGCAGGGGGATCATGAAAAACTGTTTTTT.

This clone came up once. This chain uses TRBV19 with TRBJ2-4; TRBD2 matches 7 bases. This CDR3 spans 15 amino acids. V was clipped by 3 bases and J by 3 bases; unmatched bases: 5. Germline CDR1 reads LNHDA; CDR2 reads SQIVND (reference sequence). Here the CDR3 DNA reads TGTGCCAGTAGTATCGGCGGGGGTCTCAAAAACATTCAGTACTTC. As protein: CASSIGGGLKNIQYF.

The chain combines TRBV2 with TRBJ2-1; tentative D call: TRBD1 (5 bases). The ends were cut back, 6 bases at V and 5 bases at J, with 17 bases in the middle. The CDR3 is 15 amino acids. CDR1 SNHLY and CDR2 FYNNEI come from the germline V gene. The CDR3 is CASREIRQSNNEQFF. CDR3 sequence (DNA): TGTGCCAGCAGAGAGATAAGACAGTCCAACAATGAGCAGTTCTTC.

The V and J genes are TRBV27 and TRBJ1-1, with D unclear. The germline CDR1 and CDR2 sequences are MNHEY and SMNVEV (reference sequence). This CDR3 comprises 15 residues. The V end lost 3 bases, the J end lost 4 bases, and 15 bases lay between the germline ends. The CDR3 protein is CASSFTLTTGTEAFF. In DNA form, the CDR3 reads TGTGCCAGCAGTTTTACCCTGACGACGGGCACTGAAGCTTTCTTT.

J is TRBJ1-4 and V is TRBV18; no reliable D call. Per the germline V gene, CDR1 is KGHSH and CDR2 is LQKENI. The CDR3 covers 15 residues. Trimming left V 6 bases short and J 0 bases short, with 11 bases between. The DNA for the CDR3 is TGTGCCAGCTCTCCTGGAGGGTCAACTAATGAAAAACTGTTTTTT. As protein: CASSPGGSTNEKLFF.